This TCR beta chain came from a study of shared clonotypes between healthy human individuals. General study findings and limits: Estimated clonotype richness was generally higher in naive than memory subsets. The donor pool, a small one, limited the genetic and exposure-history diversity represented.

CD45RO-negative, CCR7-selected cells formed the naive CD8 fraction, which excluded terminally differentiated effector memory CD45RA+ cells. There were only Caucasian adults among the donors, and all lived in Nashville, Tennessee. Researchers divided each subset's genomic DNA evenly across several immunoSEQ plates. Produced via immunoSEQ multiplex PCR; TCRdb's table is partial and in-frame only. The table records 800,000 to 950,000 clones, about 96% of them present only once. As for this clone: No antigen is known for it.

The receptor comes from a man aged 30 to 39 in good health. Material for sequencing was naive CD8+ T cells sorted from blood.

The CDR3 protein is CASYERGTQYF. CDR3 nucleotides: TGTGCCAGTTATGAGAGGGGGACCCAGTACTTC. This rearrangement joins TRBV27 to TRBJ2-5, with D tentatively TRBD1 or TRBD2 (5 bases each). V was trimmed by 9 bases and J by 7 bases, leaving 12 bases between them. CDR1 and CDR2 (germline): MNHEY, SMNVEV (reference sequence). The CDR3 covers 11 residues.